These T cell receptor beta chains were read from a single sample in a study of cytomegalovirus exposure and HLA in healthy donors. Some clones are missing from TCRdb's copy, which holds only in-frame ones; the method was immunoSEQ multiplex PCR. The sample gives tens of thousands of clones, 60% to 75% of which show up once; about a fifth is in the top ten. Sequenced: PBMCs. The receptors here all came from a man aged 35 to 55 in good health and CMV-seropositive. Each CDR3 is given without its conserved first and last residue.

j_gene	v_gene	CDR3aa
TRBJ2-3	TRBV27	ASSLSCSGGCTDTQY
TRBJ2-7	TRBV20-1	SAVDRAEQY
TRBJ1-3	TRBV5-5	ASSLSGRSGNTIY
TRBJ1-1	TRBV30	AWSRGTEAF
TRBJ2-2	TRBV29-1	SVALAGKTGELF
TRBJ1-6	TRBV7-9	ASSRTDNYNSPLH
TRBJ1-1	TRBV2	ASSEALSSSGTEAF
TRBJ2-2	TRBV10-3	AISEDRAGELF
TRBJ1-2	TRBV6-5	ASRRDSYYGYT
TRBJ2-7	TRBV5-1	ASSLGGSAQGEQY
TRBJ2-1	TRBV18	ASSPGPDLTSSSYNEQF
TRBJ1-2	TRBV7-8	ASSRGLNYGYT
TRBJ1-4	TRBV6-6	ASSYSGSSNEKLF
TRBJ2-1	TRBV20-1	SAPRYNEQF
TRBJ1-6	TRBV5-4	ASSPGRDSPLH
TRBJ1-4	TRBV15	ATSRDGQGNEKLF
TRBJ2-5	TRBV11-3	ASGQGAKETQY
TRBJ1-2	TRBV7-6	ASSLNTGYDGYT
TRBJ2-3	TRBV5-1	ASSSAVGADTQY
TRBJ1-5	TRBV15	ATSRWTENQPQH
TRBJ1-1	TRBV19	ASSIPPTQAF
TRBJ1-1	TRBV6-5	ASSLAKNTEAF
TRBJ1-5	TRBV28	ASRPGSGNQPQH
TRBJ1-5	TRBV7-9	ASSFGGDNQPQH
TRBJ2-2	TRBV4-1	ASSLVGGTGELF
TRBJ2-3	TRBV6-4	ASSDLGGAARDTQY
TRBJ2-1	TRBV11-3	ASSLFRNNEQF
.	TRBV5-1	ASSIVTGAYEQY
TRBJ1-2	TRBV19	ASSPDRGSRGYT
TRBJ1-2	TRBV19	ASSRGLGSYGYT
TRBJ2-3	TRBV7-2	ASSFSGGGTDTQY
TRBJ1-1	TRBV5-1	ASSLGPGVKTEAF
TRBJ2-7	TRBV6-5	ASSPGQGAYEQY
TRBJ1-1	TRBV29-1	SVESTGLNTEAF
TRBJ1-1	TRBV6-1	ASSELGDTEAF
TRBJ2-1	TRBV29-1	SVLGGGWNEQF
TRBJ1-1	TRBV5-6	ASSLAVWNTEAF
TRBJ1-3	TRBV6-5	ASSQDWGSGNTIY
TRBJ2-7	TRBV7-2	ASSPDLGGWYEQY
TRBJ2-1	TRBV5-4	ASSHGLAGGNEQF
TRBJ1-1	TRBV5-6	ASSLGVNTEAF
TRBJ1-6	TRBV18	ASSPRQDMNSPLH
TRBJ2-3	TRBV4-2	ASSPGTDTQY
TRBJ2-7	TRBV9	ASSVAAGTTPIEQY
TRBJ1-2	TRBV29-1	SVEAGFGGYT
TRBJ2-3	TRBV27	ASSLGAGGRTDTQY
TRBJ1-1	TRBV6-5	ASGQEVFTEAF
TRBJ2-7	TRBV6-1	ASSGDRGTYEQY
TRBJ1-5	TRBV7-6	ASWRGAGYSNQPQH
TRBJ2-5	TRBV4-2	ASSQDLATQY
TRBJ2-3	TRBV21-1	ASSKGPRLAGEPTDTQY